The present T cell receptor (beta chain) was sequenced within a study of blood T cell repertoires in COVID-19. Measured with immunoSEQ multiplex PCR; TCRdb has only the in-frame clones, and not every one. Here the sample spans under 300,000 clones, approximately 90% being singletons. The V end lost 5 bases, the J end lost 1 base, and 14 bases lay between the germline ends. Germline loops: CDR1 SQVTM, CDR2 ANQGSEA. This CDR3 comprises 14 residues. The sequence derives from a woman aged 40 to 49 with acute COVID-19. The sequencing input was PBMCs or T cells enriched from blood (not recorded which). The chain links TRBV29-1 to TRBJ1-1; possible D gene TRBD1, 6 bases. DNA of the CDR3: TGCAGCGTTTCACCTAGGGGGGGGAACACTGAAGCTTTCTTT. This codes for CSVSPRGGNTEAFF.